This entry is about one T cell receptor beta chain. What it binds is not known. The data were taken from a study of cytomegalovirus exposure and HLA in healthy donors. Study observations and caveats: In a later analysis, specific HLA alleles were associated with 15,000 to 20,000 TCR beta sequences at a 0.05 false discovery rate. Later, TCR association rates were found to vary by HLA locus, highest for DRB1 and lowest for HLA-C. Accurate predictions that matched the HLA-A and HLA-B alleles of most subjects were reportedly made from TCR beta sequences.

The PCR contained 60 Vbeta and 13 Jbeta primers. Method: immunoSEQ multiplex PCR; TCRdb's copy keeps in-frame clones and lacks some. The sample records about 98,000 clones, 60% to 85% being singletons. Germline V gene data show CDR1 as MNHNS and CDR2 as SASEGT. This CDR3 is built from 15 residues. Trimming at V came to 6 bases and at J to 1 base, leaving 4 bases not matched to a gene. The material sequenced was PBMCs. The source is a man between 60 and 75 years old in good health and CMV-seropositive. V is TRBV6-1 and J is TRBJ2-1; TRBD1 matches at 9 bases. CDR3 protein: CASRRTGASYNEQFF. As DNA, the CDR3 is TGTGCCAGCAGACGGACAGGGGCATCCTACAATGAGCAGTTCTTC.